This TCR beta chain derives from a study of blood T cell repertoires in COVID-19. As for the study in general: The analysed material was cDNA or gDNA that came from T cells, B-cell-depleted T cells, or PBMCs.

Recruited during active infection, patients (from Seattle) were subsequently followed longitudinally. TCRdb's table, derived via immunoSEQ multiplex PCR, lists solely in-frame clones and lacks some. The data show under 250,000 clones, about nine tenths seen once. The CDR3 length is 11 residues. Trimming removed 4 bases at V and 4 bases at J, with 8 bases between. Germline V lookup: CDR1 DFQATT, CDR2 SNEGSKA (reference sequence). The chain combines TRBV20-1 with TRBJ2-7, with TRBD1 as a possible D gene (5 bases). The specimen was peripheral blood. The origin of this receptor is a middle-aged man with COVID-19, enrolled during active disease. CDR3 loop: CSAKGVYEQYF. CDR3 nucleotide sequence: TGCAGTGCTAAAGGGGTATACGAGCAGTACTTC.